This T cell receptor beta chain was retrieved from a study of CD8+ T cells in alopecia areata. Regarding the study as a whole: Persistence of many expanded lesional clones was seen in scalp and blood during tofacitinib.

Trimming at V came to 7 bases and at J to 6 bases, leaving 10 bases not matched to a gene. Germline CDR1 is SQVTM and CDR2 is ANQGSEA. The CDR3 is 14 residues long. Described treatment: oral pan-JAK inhibitor, 5-10 mg twice daily. Following extraction, RNA underwent reverse transcription to cDNA, which served as the sequencing template. The assay was immunoSEQ multiplex PCR, and TCRdb's table has in-frame clones only and misses some. The profile shows tens of thousands of clones, over 25% of them singletons. There are a few counts of this clone. The antigen is undetermined. The J gene is TRBJ2-2, the V gene TRBV29-1, with 8 bases aligning to TRBD1. The clonotype originates from a human donor with alopecia areata. The source material was CD8+ T cells sorted from blood, sampled at week 4, from a patient treated with tofacitinib. Written as DNA, the CDR3 is TGCAGCGGAACGACAGGGGATCGCGCCGGGGAGCTGTTTTTT. Amino acid sequence: CSGTTGDRAGELFF.